This is a list of T cell receptor beta chains from one sample in a study of shared clonotypes between healthy human individuals. Measured with immunoSEQ multiplex PCR; TCRdb has only the in-frame clones, and not every one. The table lists roughly 760,000 clones, under 80% of them singletons. The material sequenced was memory CD4+ T cells sorted from blood. The receptors were gathered from a woman aged 25 to 39 in good health. Both conserved end residues are part of each CDR3. A D gene is named only where the DNA matches it firmly. Clone size appears in some rows only: once, few, many, or a class for an expanded clone.

TRBV10-1	TRBJ1-1	NA	NA	CASSEFEGPNTEAFF	TGCGCCAGCAGTGAATTCGAGGGACCGAACACTGAAGCTTTCTTT
TRBV28	TRBJ2-5	NA	NA	CASSFRPGRGRLETQYF	TGTGCCAGCAGTTTCCGGCCGGGGAGGGGGCGATTGGAGACCCAGTACTTC
TRBV19	TRBJ1-5	NA	NA	CASSMRIGYSNQPQHF	TGTGCCAGTAGTATGCGCATCGGTTATAGCAATCAGCCCCAGCATTTT
TRBV11-3	TRBJ2-1	TRBD1	medium-sized	CASSLAGGEQFF	TGTGCCAGCAGCTTAGCAGGGGGCGAGCAGTTCTTC
TRBV18	TRBJ1-5	NA	NA	CASSPINRQPQHF	TGTGCCAGCTCACCAATAAATCGGCAGCCCCAGCATTTT
TRBV9	TRBJ2-3	NA	NA	CASSAALGQTQYF	TGTGCCAGCAGCGCCGCCCTAGGGCAGACGCAGTATTTT
TRBV28	TRBJ2-7	TRBD1	few	CASLTYRGSEQYF	TGTGCCAGCTTAACTTACAGGGGCTCCGAGCAGTACTTC
TRBV6-5	TRBJ1-4	TRBD1	NA	CASSYFQGEGKLFF	TGTGCCAGCAGTTACTTCCAGGGGGAAGGAAAACTGTTTTTT
TRBV29-1	TRBJ2-3	TRBD2	NA	CSVEGGSQGTDTQYF	TGCAGCGTTGAGGGCGGGAGTCAGGGCACAGATACGCAGTATTTT
TRBV29-1	TRBJ2-3	NA	NA	CSVSAGTHTDTQYF	TGCAGCGTATCCGCGGGCACCCACACAGATACGCAGTATTTT
TRBV11-3	TRBJ2-1	NA	NA	CASSLGQDPYNEQFF	TGTGCCAGCAGCTTAGGCCAAGACCCCTACAATGAGCAGTTCTTC
TRBV6-1	TRBJ2-1	NA	NA	CASRGDASTNEQFF	TGTGCCAGCAGGGGAGACGCATCTACAAATGAGCAGTTCTTC
TRBV4-1	TRBJ2-7	NA	NA	CASSANSGSATYEQYF	TGCGCCAGCAGCGCCAATAGCGGCAGCGCCACTTACGAGCAGTACTTC
TRBV4-1	TRBJ2-4	NA	many	CASSQDRANIQYF	TGCGCCAGCAGCCAAGATCGGGCAAACATTCAGTACTTC